This T cell receptor beta chain stems from a study of T cell responses to AZD1222 COVID-19 vaccine. Study-level background: Second-dose recipients at about 4 or about 12 weeks were treated as one pooled group. Study-level findings and limits: In a largely white British group with more females than males, clonal diversity was possibly underestimated. Reportedly, nearly half of unique spike TCRs recognized epitopes outside B.1.351/B.1.1.7 mutations. Baseline testing showed seropositivity in only a handful of AZD1222 recipients.

Only in-frame clones appear in the TCRdb table, and some are missing; sequencing was by immunoSEQ multiplex PCR. The data show roughly 100,000 clones, about 90% seen once. In this sample, this clone turned up a few times. Its antigen is undetermined. Source: peripheral blood, taken on day 0 of AZD1222 vaccination. This sequence was found in an adult in good health.

The CDR3 DNA reads as TGTGCCAGCAGGCCCGCGGGACTCTATGGCTACACCTTC. Protein product: CASRPAGLYGYTF. The chain carries TRBV28 and TRBJ1-2; the D gene is possibly TRBD1 (5 bases). The germline CDR1 and CDR2 sequences are MDHEN and SYDVKM. Trimming removed 6 bases at V and 4 bases at J, with 12 bases between. There are 13 residues in the CDR3.